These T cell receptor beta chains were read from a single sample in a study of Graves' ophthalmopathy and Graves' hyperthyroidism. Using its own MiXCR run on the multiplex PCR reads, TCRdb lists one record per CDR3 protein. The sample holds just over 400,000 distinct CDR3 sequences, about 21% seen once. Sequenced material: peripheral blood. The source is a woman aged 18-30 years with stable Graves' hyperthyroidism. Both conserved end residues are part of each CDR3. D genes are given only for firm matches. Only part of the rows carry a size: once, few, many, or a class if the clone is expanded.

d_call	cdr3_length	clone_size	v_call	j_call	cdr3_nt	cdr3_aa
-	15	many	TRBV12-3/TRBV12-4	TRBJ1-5	TGTGCCAGCAGTCGGACAGTGGATAGCAATCAGCCCCAGCATTTT	CASSRTVDSNQPQHF
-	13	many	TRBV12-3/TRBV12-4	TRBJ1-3	TGTGCCAGCAGTTTATTAGGGGGAAACACCATATATTTT	CASSLLGGNTIYF
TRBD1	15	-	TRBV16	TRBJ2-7	TGTGCCAGCAGCCCACCTGGGACAGGGGGCGAAGAGCAGTACTTC	CASSPPGTGGEEQYF
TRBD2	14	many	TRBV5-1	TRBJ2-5	TGCGCCAGCAGCTTGATAGCGGGAGTCGAGACCCAGTACTTC	CASSLIAGVETQYF
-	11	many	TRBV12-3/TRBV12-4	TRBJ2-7	TGTGCCAGCAGCTTAACCCACGAGCAGTACTTC	CASSLTHEQYF
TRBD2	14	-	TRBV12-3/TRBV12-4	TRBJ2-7	TGTGCCAGCAGGCAGCCGGGACTAGGAGACGAGCAGTACTTC	CASRQPGLGDEQYF
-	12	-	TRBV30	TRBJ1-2	TGTGCCTGGAGGGACAGAAACTATGGCTACACCTTC	CAWRDRNYGYTF
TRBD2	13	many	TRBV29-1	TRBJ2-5	TGCAGCGTTGAATTGGGGGGGAAAGAGACCCAGTACTTC	CSVELGGKETQYF
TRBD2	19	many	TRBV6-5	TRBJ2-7	TGTGCCAGCACCCCACACCCCGGGACTAGCGGAACCAGCTCCTACGAGCAGTACTTC	CASTPHPGTSGTSSYEQYF
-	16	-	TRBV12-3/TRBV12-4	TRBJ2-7	TGTGCCACCAGTGACCCTAGCGGACAGGGAACCTACGAGCAGTACTTC	CATSDPSGQGTYEQYF
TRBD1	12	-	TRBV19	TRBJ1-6	TGTGCCAGTAGTCTGTCGGGGACAGCACTCCACTTT	CASSLSGTALHF
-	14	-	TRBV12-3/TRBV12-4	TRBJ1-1	TGTGCCAGCAGTTGGGACGAGGGGCGTACTGAAGCTTTCTTT	CASSWDEGRTEAFF
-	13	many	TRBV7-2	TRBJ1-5	TGTGCCAGCAGCTGGGGGGAAGGGAAGCCCCAGCATTTT	CASSWGEGKPQHF
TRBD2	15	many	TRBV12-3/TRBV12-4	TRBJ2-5	TGTGCCAGCAGTTTACCGGGACTAGCGGGAGAGACCCAGTACTTC	CASSLPGLAGETQYF
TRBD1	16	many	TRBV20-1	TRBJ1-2	TGCAGTGCTAGAGATACAGGGGGCATTTCAGCGTATGGCTACACCTTC	CSARDTGGISAYGYTF
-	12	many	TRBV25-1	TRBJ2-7	TGTGCCAGCAGCGGATTCCCCCACGAGCAGTACTTC	CASSGFPHEQYF
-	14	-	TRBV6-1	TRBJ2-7	TGTGCCAGCAGTGAACAACTAGCTTCCTACGATCAGTACTTC	CASSEQLASYDQYF
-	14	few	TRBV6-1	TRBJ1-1	TGTGCCAGCAAATCCGTCCCGGGAAACACTGAAGCTTTCTTT	CASKSVPGNTEAFF
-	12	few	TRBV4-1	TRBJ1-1	TGCGCCAGCAGCCAAGTAGGAGGGAAAGCTTTCTTT	CASSQVGGKAFF
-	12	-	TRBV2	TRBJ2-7	TGTGCCAGCAGCCGGACAGTTAGATGGCAGTACTTC	CASSRTVRWQYF
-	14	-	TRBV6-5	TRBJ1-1	TGTGCCAGCAGTTACTCGAATGGGGGAACTGAAGCTTTCTTT	CASSYSNGGTEAFF
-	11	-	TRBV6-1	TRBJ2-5	TGTGCTAGCACACTCTCCTGGACCCTGAACTTC	CASTLSWTLNF
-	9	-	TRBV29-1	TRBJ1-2	TGCAGCGTCGACCGTGGCTACACCTTC	CSVDRGYTF
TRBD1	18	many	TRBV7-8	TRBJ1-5	TGTGCCAGCAGCTCAAAGTACCCGGGACAGGGGCCCCATCAGCCCCAGCATTTT	CASSSKYPGQGPHQPQHF
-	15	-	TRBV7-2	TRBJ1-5	TGTGCCAGCAGCTTAGGCAGGGAAGGCAATCAGCCCCAGCATTTT	CASSLGREGNQPQHF
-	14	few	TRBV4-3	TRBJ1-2	TGCGCCAGCAGCCGGTTCTTCGACGGCTATGGCTACACCTTC	CASSRFFDGYGYTF
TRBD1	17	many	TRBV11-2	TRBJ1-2	TGTGCCAGCAGCTTAGACAGGGGGCGTTCGGGGGCCTATGGCTACACCTTC	CASSLDRGRSGAYGYTF
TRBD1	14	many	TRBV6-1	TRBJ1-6	TGTGCCAGCAGCTGGACAGGGGTGAATTCACCCCTCCACTTT	CASSWTGVNSPLHF
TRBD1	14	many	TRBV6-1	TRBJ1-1	TGTGCCAGCAGAAACCCGGGACAGCCCACTGAAGCTTTCTTT	CASRNPGQPTEAFF
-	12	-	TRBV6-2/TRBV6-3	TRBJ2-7	TGTGCCAGCAGTTGGGGCCTGGGGGAGCAGTACTTC	CASSWGLGEQYF
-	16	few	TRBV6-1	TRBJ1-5	TGTGCCAGCAGCCTATCGTTCGGGGGCTGGGATCAGCCCCAGCATTTT	CASSLSFGGWDQPQHF
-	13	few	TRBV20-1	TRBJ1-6	TGCAGTGCTAGTGGAGGGAACAATTCACCCCTCCACTTT	CSASGGNNSPLHF
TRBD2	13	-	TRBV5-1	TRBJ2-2	TGCACCAGCAGCTACCTGTTGAGCGGGGATCTGTTTTTT	CTSSYLLSGDLFF
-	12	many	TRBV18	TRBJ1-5	TGTGCCAGCTCACCACGCAATCAGCCCCAGCATTTT	CASSPRNQPQHF
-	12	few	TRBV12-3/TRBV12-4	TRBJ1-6	TGTGCCAGCAGTTTCGCCCCCCGACCCCTCCACTTT	CASSFAPRPLHF
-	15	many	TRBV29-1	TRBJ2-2	TGCAGCGTTGGGGGCGTGGGAGCGGACACCGGGGAGCTGTTTTTT	CSVGGVGADTGELFF
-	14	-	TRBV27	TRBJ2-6	TGTGCCAGCAGTTTCGGGGATGGGGCCAACGTCCTGACTTTC	CASSFGDGANVLTF
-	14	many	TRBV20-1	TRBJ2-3	TGCAGTGCTAGAGAGGGGGCTTACACAGATACGCAGTATTTT	CSAREGAYTDTQYF
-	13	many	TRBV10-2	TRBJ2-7	TGCGCCAGCAGTGGAAGAAGCCTGCACGAGCAGTACTTC	CASSGRSLHEQYF
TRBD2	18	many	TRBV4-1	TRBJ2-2	TGCGCCAGCAGCCGGGGGGGTAGCGGGTCCCTGAGGACCGGGGAGCTGTTTTTT	CASSRGGSGSLRTGELFF
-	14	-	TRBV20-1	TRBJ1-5	TGCAGTGCACTGAACCCGGGTGGCAATCAGCCCCAGCATTTT	CSALNPGGNQPQHF
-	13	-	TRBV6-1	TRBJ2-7	TGTGCCAGCAGAGAGGGGGGTCCCCACGAGCAGTACTTC	CASREGGPHEQYF
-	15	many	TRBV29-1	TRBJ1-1	TGCAGCGTTGATCGGGGTAATACAGGGAACACTGAAGCTTTCTTT	CSVDRGNTGNTEAFF
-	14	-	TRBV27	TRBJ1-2	TGTGCCAGCCGAAGTACAGGGCGTTTCTATGGCTACACCTTC	CASRSTGRFYGYTF
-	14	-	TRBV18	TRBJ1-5	TGTGCCAGCTCACCTGACCCGGGGGGCCAGCCCCAGCATTTT	CASSPDPGGQPQHF
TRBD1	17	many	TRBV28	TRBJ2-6	TGTGCCAGCAGTTTCCGACAGGGTAGCTCTGGGGCCAACGTCCTGACTTTC	CASSFRQGSSGANVLTF
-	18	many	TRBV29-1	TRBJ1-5	TGCAGCGTTGAAGGACCCCCGGCGGGAACCCTTAGCAATCAGCCCCAGCATTTT	CSVEGPPAGTLSNQPQHF
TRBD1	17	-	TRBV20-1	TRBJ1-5	TGCAGTGCTAGAGTCTACCACAGGGGGTCATGGGATCAGCCCCAGCATTTT	CSARVYHRGSWDQPQHF
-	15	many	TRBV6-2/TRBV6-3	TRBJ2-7	TGTGCCAGCAGAGATCGGGACAATTTGTCCTACGAGCAGTACTTC	CASRDRDNLSYEQYF
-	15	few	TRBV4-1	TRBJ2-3	TGCGCCAGCAGCCAAGATGGAGGGCGGACAGATACGCAGTATTTT	CASSQDGGRTDTQYF
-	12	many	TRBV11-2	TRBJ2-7	TGTGCCAGCAGCAAGGGTGCTTACGAGCAGTACTTC	CASSKGAYEQYF
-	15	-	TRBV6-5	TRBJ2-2	TGTGCCAGCAGTTACTCCCAGGGGGGCACCGGGGAGCTGTTTTTT	CASSYSQGGTGELFF
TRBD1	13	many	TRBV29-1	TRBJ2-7	TGCAGCGTTGTGACAGGGGGCCTCTACGAGCAGTACTTC	CSVVTGGLYEQYF
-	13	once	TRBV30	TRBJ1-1	TGTGCCTGGAGTGTCTTTTCGGGCACTGAAGCTTTCTTT	CAWSVFSGTEAFF